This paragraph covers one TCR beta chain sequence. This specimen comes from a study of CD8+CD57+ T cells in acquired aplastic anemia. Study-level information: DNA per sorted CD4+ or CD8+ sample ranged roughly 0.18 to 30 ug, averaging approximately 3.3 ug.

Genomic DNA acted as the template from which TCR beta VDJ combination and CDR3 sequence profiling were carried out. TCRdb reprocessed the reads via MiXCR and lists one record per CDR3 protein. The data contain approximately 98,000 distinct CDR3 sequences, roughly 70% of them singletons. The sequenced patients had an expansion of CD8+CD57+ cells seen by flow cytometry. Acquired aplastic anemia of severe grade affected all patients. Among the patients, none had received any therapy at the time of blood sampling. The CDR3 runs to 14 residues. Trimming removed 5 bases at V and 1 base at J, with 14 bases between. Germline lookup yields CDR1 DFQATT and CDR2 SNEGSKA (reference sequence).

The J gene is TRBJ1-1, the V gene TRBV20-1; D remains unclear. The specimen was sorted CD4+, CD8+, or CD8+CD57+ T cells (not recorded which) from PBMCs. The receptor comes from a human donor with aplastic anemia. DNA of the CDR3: TGCAGTGCTCGCAAAGTGACACCGAACACTGAAGCTTTCTTT. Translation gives CSARKVTPNTEAFF.